These T cell receptor beta chains were read from a single sample in a study of early T cells in non-severe SARS-CoV-2 infection. TCRdb processed the 5' RACE reads anew with MiXCR; each CDR3 protein has one entry. The sample carries tens of thousands of distinct CDR3 sequences, roughly 6.2% recorded once. Sequencing input: whole blood. These receptors all stem from an adult who was a healthcare worker with PCR-confirmed SARS-CoV-2 infection or an uninfected control (not recorded which). CDR3s include the opening cysteine and the closing phenylalanine or tryptophan. The D gene is left open where the match is weak. Part of the rows lack a size; the others show once, few, many or a class for expanded clones.

V gene,clone size,D gene,J gene,CDR3 DNA,CDR3 protein
TRBV29-1,many,.,TRBJ1-5,TGCAGCGTTGAAGATGCGGACAGCAATCAGCCCCAGCATTTT,CSVEDADSNQPQHF
TRBV3-1,.,TRBD1,TRBJ1-2,TGTGCCAGCAGCCAATTCGGGACAGATGACAACTATGGCTACACCTTC,CASSQFGTDDNYGYTF
TRBV20-1,few,TRBD2,TRBJ2-3,TGCAGTGCTAGACTAGCGGGGATCGTAGATACGCAGTATTTT,CSARLAGIVDTQYF
TRBV20-1,many,.,TRBJ2-5,TGCAGTGCTAAGGGACAAGAGACCCAGTACTTC,CSAKGQETQYF
TRBV18,few,.,TRBJ1-3,TGTGCCAGCTCACCTGCAGGTGCGATCTCTGGAAACACCATATATTTT,CASSPAGAISGNTIYF
TRBV6-2/TRBV6-3,few,.,TRBJ2-4,TGTGCCAGCAGCCAGGACCAACCTCCAAACATTCAGTACTTC,CASSQDQPPNIQYF
TRBV3-1,few,TRBD1,TRBJ1-6,TGTGCCAGCAGCGAAACAGGGGCCTATAATTCACCCCTCCACTTT,CASSETGAYNSPLHF
TRBV6-5,many,TRBD1,TRBJ1-5,TGTGCCAGTAACCCGGGACAGTCGAATCAGCCCCAGCATTTT,CASNPGQSNQPQHF
TRBV2,many,.,TRBJ2-2,TGTGCCAGCAGTGAAGCGGAATCGGGGACCGGGGAGCTGTTTTTT,CASSEAESGTGELFF
TRBV4-2,many,.,TRBJ2-6,TGTGCCAGCAGCCAAGGGTATGTTTCTGGGGCCAACGTCCTGACTTTC,CASSQGYVSGANVLTF
TRBV4-3,few,.,TRBJ2-3,TGCGCCAGCAGCCAAGATGCCACACGCACAGATACGCAGTATTTT,CASSQDATRTDTQYF
TRBV6-5,few,.,TRBJ2-2,TGTGCCAGCAGTTACTCGATCGCCCAGACCGGGGAGCTGTTTTTT,CASSYSIAQTGELFF
TRBV28,many,.,TRBJ1-5,TGTGCCAGCGGACAGCTCAGCAATCAGCCCCAGCATTTT,CASGQLSNQPQHF
TRBV30,.,.,TRBJ2-6,TGTGCCTGGGGAGGATTCGGGGCCAACGTCCTGACTTTC,CAWGGFGANVLTF
TRBV12-3/TRBV12-4,.,TRBD1,TRBJ2-2,TGTGCCAGCAGGGTAGCAGGGGGCACCGGGGAGCTGTTTTTT,CASRVAGGTGELFF
TRBV28,.,.,TRBJ2-3,TGTGCCAGCAGTCAGACCACAGATACGCAGTATTTT,CASSQTTDTQYF
TRBV7-2,many,.,TRBJ2-7,TGTGCCAGCAGCTTAACTCCCAGACGAGAGCAGTACTTC,CASSLTPRREQYF
TRBV10-3,many,.,TRBJ2-5,TGTGCCATCAGTCCCAGGGGGGGGCAAGAGACCCAGTACTTC,CAISPRGGQETQYF
TRBV12-3/TRBV12-4,few,TRBD2,TRBJ2-1,TGTGCCAGCACCAAACTAGCGGGAGGTTTCGATGAGCAGTTCTTC,CASTKLAGGFDEQFF
TRBV2,.,.,TRBJ1-1,TGTGCCAGCGGGAGACAGGACACTGAAGCTTTCTTT,CASGRQDTEAFF
TRBV3-1,many,.,TRBJ2-7,TGTGCCAGCAGCCCCGACCCCAAAGGATCCTACGAGCAGTACTTC,CASSPDPKGSYEQYF
TRBV7-9,.,.,TRBJ2-1,TGTGCCAGCAGCTTAGATGCAGGGATCGATGAGCAGTTCTTC,CASSLDAGIDEQFF
TRBV7-2,.,.,TRBJ1-1,TGTGCCAGCAGCAGCCGGGACACGTTTGAAGCTTTCTTT,CASSSRDTFEAFF
TRBV9,few,.,TRBJ2-7,TGTGCCAGCAGCGTAGGGGAGACCTACGAGCAGTACTTC,CASSVGETYEQYF
TRBV27,many,.,TRBJ1-1,TGTGCCAGCAGTTTAATTCCCCCAGGGGACATAAACACTGAAGCTTTCTTT,CASSLIPPGDINTEAFF
TRBV28,few,.,TRBJ1-5,TGTGCCAGCAGTTTATCAGGGGTTGCCAATCAGCCCCAGCATTTT,CASSLSGVANQPQHF
TRBV20-1,few,.,TRBJ2-1,TGCAGTGCAAACGGGGGAAATGTTGAGCAGTTCTTC,CSANGGNVEQFF